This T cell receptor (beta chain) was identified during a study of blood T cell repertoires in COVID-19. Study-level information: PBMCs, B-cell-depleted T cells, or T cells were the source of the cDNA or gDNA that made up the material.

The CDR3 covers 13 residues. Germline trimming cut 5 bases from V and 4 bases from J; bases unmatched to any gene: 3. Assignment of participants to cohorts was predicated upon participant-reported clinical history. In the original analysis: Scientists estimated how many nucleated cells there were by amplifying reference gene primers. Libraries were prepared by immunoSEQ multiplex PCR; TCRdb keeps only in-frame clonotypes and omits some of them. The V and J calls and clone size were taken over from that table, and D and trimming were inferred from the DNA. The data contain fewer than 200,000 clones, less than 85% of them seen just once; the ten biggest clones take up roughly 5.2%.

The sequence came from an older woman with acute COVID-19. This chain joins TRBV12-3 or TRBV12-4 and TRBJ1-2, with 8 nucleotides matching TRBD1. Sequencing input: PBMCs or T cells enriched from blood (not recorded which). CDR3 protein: CASSQGQAYGYTF. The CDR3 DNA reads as TGTGCCAGCAGTCAGGGACAGGCCTATGGCTACACCTTC.